Included here is one T cell receptor beta chain sequence, with context. These data originate in a study of blood T cell repertoires in COVID-19. Turning to the study itself: The United States, Italy and Spain supplied acute and convalescent COVID-19 samples. T cells, B-cell-depleted T cells, or PBMCs supplied cDNA or gDNA.

V dropped 6 bases and J dropped 9; count of bases not matched to a gene: 7. CDR1 and CDR2 (germline): MNHEY, SVGAGI. This CDR3 contains 14 residues. Authors' analysis steps: Nucleated cell number was recorded as an estimate derived from reference gene primer amplification. Profiled with immunoSEQ multiplex PCR; TCRdb holds only in-frame clones, not every one. V, J and clone size were drawn from that table, and D and trimming were deduced from the DNA. The sample shows 80,000 to 95,000 clones, 81% of them seen only once. This TCR was recovered from a man aged 80 or over with active or convalescent COVID-19. This chain uses TRBV6-5 with TRBJ1-6, with 8 positions matching TRBD1. Sample: peripheral blood. This CDR3 reads CASSLTGVVSPLHF. For the CDR3, the DNA is TGTGCCAGCAGCCTGACAGGGGTGGTTTCACCCCTCCACTTT.